The present TCR beta chain was sequenced within a study of OX40 agonist ivuxolimab in advanced cancers. The protocol was immunoSEQ multiplex PCR, while the TCRdb copy is restricted to in-frame clones and leaves out a portion. The sample consists of 55,000 to 60,000 clones, about 90% of them appearing once. The CDR3 is 16 residues long. V lost 0 bases and J lost 1, with 10 bases in between. Germline assignment: CDR1 SGDLS and CDR2 YYNGEE. The gene calls are TRBV9 and TRBJ2-2; D might be TRBD1 or TRBD2, each matching 5 bases. The receptor was derived from an adult with an advanced solid tumor such as melanoma, head and neck, liver or kidney cancer. Specimen: CD4+ or CD8+ T cells sorted from blood, collected in a trial of the OX40 agonist ivuxolimab. Here the CDR3 DNA reads TGTGCCAGCAGCGTAGGGGACCGGAAGAACACCGGGGAGCTGTTTTTT. Protein product: CASSVGDRKNTGELFF.